This T cell receptor beta chain was captured by sequencing in a study of shared clonotypes between healthy human individuals. As for the study in general: Donors consisted of two women and three men between 18 and 49.

TCRdb's copy holds only in-frame clones and misses some; the assay was immunoSEQ multiplex PCR. This table holds around 1.5 million clones, about 98% found once. This CDR3 region has 15 residues. Per germline, CDR1 SGHTA and CDR2 FQGNSA. Trimming removed 6 bases from V and 4 bases from J; junction bases left unmatched: 8. Points from the study as a whole: Collection of samples was limited to blood; tissue repertoires likely differ. Generation probabilities were higher for clonotypes shared across all four sorted-subset donors than for unshared ones.

With regard to this clone: Its antigen is unidentified.

This clonotype originated in a man under 40 in good health. The sample was naive CD4+ T cells sorted from blood. Stated subset: CD45RA+ positively selected. The chain is built from TRBV7-2 and TRBJ2-5, with TRBD2 matching 10 bases. CDR3 region: CASRSSGRGGETQYF. In nucleotides, the CDR3 is TGTGCCAGCAGATCTAGCGGGAGAGGTGGAGAGACCCAGTACTTC.